This entry lists 14 T cell receptor beta chains sequenced from one sample in a study of blood T cell repertoires in COVID-19. The assay was immunoSEQ multiplex PCR, and TCRdb's table has in-frame clones only and misses some. Counted here are around 120,000 clones, 85% to 90% occurring once; the ten biggest clones make up 3.8%. Material for sequencing was peripheral blood. These receptors all stem from a woman aged 60-70 years with COVID-19, enrolled during active disease.

This chain uses TRBV19 with TRBJ1-2, with D hard to call. V was clipped by 4 bases and J by 4 bases, with 7 bases between them. The CDR3 sequence is 12 residues long. The germline V gene has CDR1 LNHDA and CDR2 SQIVND (reference sequence). Written as DNA, the CDR3 is TGTGCCAGTAGTAGCCGGTCCTATGGCTACACCTTC. Its protein is CASSSRSYGYTF.

This clone came up a few times. DNA for the CDR3: TGTGCCAGCAGCCACCAGACAGGGGGCAGGGACGAGCAGTACTTC. Its protein is CASSHQTGGRDEQYF. The chain has TRBV14 and TRBJ2-7; 10 nucleotides align to TRBD1. The CDR3 is 15 residues long. Looked up from germline, CDR1 is SGHDN and CDR2 is FVKESK. V trimming: 3 bases; J trimming: 5 bases; junction bases outside the gene matches: 7.

This chain joins TRBV28 and TRBJ1-2; D is ambiguous. Trimming removed 5 bases from V and 8 bases from J, with 15 bases in between. The CDR3 consists of 13 residues. In germline, CDR1 is MDHEN, CDR2 SYDVKM. CDR3 nucleotide sequence: TGTGCCAGCAGTACCCGAGGCCTGAGAGGCTACACCTTC. Residues: CASSTRGLRGYTF.

The chain joins TRBV6-4 to TRBJ2-7; 8 nucleotides align to TRBD2. The V gene's germline CDR1 is MRHNA and CDR2 SNTAGT. This CDR3 is built from 18 residues. Trimming removed 3 bases from V and 4 bases from J; junction bases left unmatched: 17. CDR3 sequence reads: CASSDRRSDSGAWYEQYF. CDR3 bases: TGTGCCAGCAGTGATCGCCGGAGTGATAGCGGGGCTTGGTACGAGCAGTACTTC.

The V and J genes are TRBV10-3 and TRBJ2-3, with D perhaps TRBD2 (5 bases). In germline, CDR1 is ENHRY, CDR2 SYGVKD. Trimming took 0 bases from V and 2 from J, leaving 9 bases between them. The CDR3 covers 15 residues. CDR3 residues: CAISESWTHTDTQYF. The CDR3 DNA is TGTGCCATCAGTGAGTCGTGGACTCACACAGATACGCAGTATTTT.

J is TRBJ1-1 and V is TRBV27; a possible D gene is TRBD1 (6 bases). The CDR3 length is 18 residues. Germline values: CDR1 MNHEY, CDR2 SMNVEV (reference sequence). V lost 5 bases, J lost 0 bases, and 22 bases lay in between. The CDR3 DNA follows: TGTGCCAGCAGTCCTTGGGGGCACTATACAACAATGAACACTGAAGCTTTCTTT. The encoded protein is CASSPWGHYTTMNTEAFF.

This sequence joins TRBV6-2 or TRBV6-3 and TRBJ1-2, with 8 bases that match TRBD1. The CDR3 contains 15 residues. V lost 6 bases to trimming and J lost 3 bases; unmatched junction nucleotides: 9. Germline lookup yields CDR1 MNHEY and CDR2 SVGEGT. CDR3 nucleotide sequence: TGTGCCAGCAGCGAGCCCGGGACAGGACACTATGGCTACACCTTC. Encoded protein: CASSEPGTGHYGYTF.

This chain uses TRBV7-2 with TRBJ2-5; 10 bases agree with TRBD2. From germline, CDR1 is SGHTA and CDR2 FQGNSA. This CDR3 has 16 residues. The V segment lost 6 bases and the J segment 7 bases; nucleotides outside the gene matches: 14. The CDR3, as DNA: TGTGCCAGCAGACATGGAGATAGCGGGGGGCGTGGGACCCAGTACTTC. Encoded protein: CASRHGDSGGRGTQYF.

The chain is built from TRBV4-2 and TRBJ1-5; D gene ambiguous. V lost 6 bases and J lost 5, with 8 bases in between. CDR3 length: 12 residues. Germline V CDR1 and CDR2: LGHNA, YNFKEQ. CDR3 nucleotides: TGTGCCAGCAGTGAGGAGGATCAGCCCCAGCATTTT. Translating it yields CASSEEDQPQHF.

The J gene is TRBJ1-3, the V gene TRBV7-6; weak D call: TRBD1 (6 bases). Germline CDR1 reads SGHVS; CDR2 reads FNYEAQ. The CDR3 is made up of 18 amino acids. V dropped 1 base and J dropped 0 bases, with 16 bases sitting between them. CDR3 sequence (DNA): TGTGCCAGCAGCTTAGAGGCGCAGGGGCCCAGCTCTGGAAACACCATATATTTT. It translates to CASSLEAQGPSSGNTIYF.

The V call is TRBV5-8, the J call TRBJ1-1, with TRBD1 identical over 9 bases. The germline CDR1 and CDR2 sequences are SGHTS and YDEGEE. With V trimmed by 2 bases and J by 4 bases, 9 bases remained unmatched. The CDR3 extends over 16 amino acids. As DNA, the CDR3 is TGTGCCAGCAGCTTTAGACCGGGACAGGGCCGCACTGAAGCTTTCTTT. Translation: CASSFRPGQGRTEAFF. Looking up the rest from reference TRBV5-8 and TRBJ1-1 gives the full variable domain: EAGVTQSPTHLIKTRGQQATLRCSPISGHTSVYWYQQALGLGLQFLLWYDEGEERNRGNFPPRFSGRQFPNYSSELNVNALELEDSALYLCASSFRPGQGRTEAFFGQGTRLTVV.

In this sample, this clone turned up a few times. The chain has TRBV30 and TRBJ1-2; 9 nucleotides line up with TRBD1. Germline-derived CDR1 and CDR2 are GTSNPN and SVGIG (reference sequence). V gave up 1 base and J gave up 4 bases; unmatched junction bases: 4. The CDR3 has 14 residues. The CDR3 reads CAWSGDRVGYGYTF. CDR3 nucleotide sequence: TGTGCCTGGAGTGGGGACAGGGTTGGCTATGGCTACACCTTC.

V gene TRBV6-2 or TRBV6-3 combines with J gene TRBJ2-3; 9 nucleotides align to TRBD1. This CDR3 has 16 amino acids. V shed 4 bases, J shed 6 bases, and the junction held 11 bases outside the gene matches. Germline values: CDR1 MNHEY, CDR2 SVGEGT. The chain's CDR3 is CASSSIPGTGKDTQYF. The DNA for the CDR3 is TGTGCCAGCAGTTCCATTCCCGGGACAGGGAAGGATACGCAGTATTTT.

V gene TRBV30 combines with J gene TRBJ2-3; possibly TRBD2 for D (7 bases). This CDR3 region has 13 residues. Germline-derived CDR1 and CDR2 are GTSNPN and SVGIG (reference sequence). CDR3 in DNA: TGTGCTATAGGGGGGGGAGGGACAGATACGCAGTATTTT. Protein sequence: CAIGGGGTDTQYF.